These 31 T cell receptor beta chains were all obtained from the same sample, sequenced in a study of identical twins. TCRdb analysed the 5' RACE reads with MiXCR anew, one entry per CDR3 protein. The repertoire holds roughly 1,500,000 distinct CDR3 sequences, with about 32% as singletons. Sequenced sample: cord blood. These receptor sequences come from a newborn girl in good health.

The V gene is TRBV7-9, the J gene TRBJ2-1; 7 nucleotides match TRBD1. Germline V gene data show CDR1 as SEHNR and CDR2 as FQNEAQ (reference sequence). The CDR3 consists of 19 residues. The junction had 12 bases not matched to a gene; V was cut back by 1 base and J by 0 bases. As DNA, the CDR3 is TGTGCCAGCAGCTTAGTAGGAAGGACCTCAGGGGGCTCCTACAATGAGCAGTTCTTC. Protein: CASSLVGRTSGGSYNEQFF.

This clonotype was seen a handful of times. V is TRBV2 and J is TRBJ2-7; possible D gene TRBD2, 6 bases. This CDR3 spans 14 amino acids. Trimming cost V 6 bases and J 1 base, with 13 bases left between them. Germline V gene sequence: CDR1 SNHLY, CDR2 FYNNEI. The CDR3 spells CASRNGGGSYEQYF. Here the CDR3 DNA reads TGTGCCAGCAGGAATGGTGGGGGGTCCTACGAGCAGTACTTC.

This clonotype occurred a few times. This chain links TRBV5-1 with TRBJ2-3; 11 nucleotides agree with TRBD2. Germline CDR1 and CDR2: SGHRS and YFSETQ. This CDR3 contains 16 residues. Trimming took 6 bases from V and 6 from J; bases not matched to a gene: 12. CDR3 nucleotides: TGCGCCAGCAAACTGACTAGCGGGGTCCTGCGGGATACGCAGTATTTT. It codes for CASKLTSGVLRDTQYF.

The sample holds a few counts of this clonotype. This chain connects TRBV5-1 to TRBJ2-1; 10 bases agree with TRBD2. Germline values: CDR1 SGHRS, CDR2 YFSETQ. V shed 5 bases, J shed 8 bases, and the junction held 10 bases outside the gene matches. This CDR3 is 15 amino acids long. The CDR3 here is CASSSGLAGADEQFF. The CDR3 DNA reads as TGCGCCAGCAGTTCCGGCCTAGCGGGAGCCGATGAGCAGTTCTTC.

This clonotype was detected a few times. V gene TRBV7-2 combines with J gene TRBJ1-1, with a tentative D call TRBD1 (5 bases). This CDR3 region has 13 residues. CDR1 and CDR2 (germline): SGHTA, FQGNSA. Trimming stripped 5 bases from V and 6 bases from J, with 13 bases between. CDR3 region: CASSRSGFAEAFF. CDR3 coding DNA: TGTGCCAGCAGCCGGTCAGGGTTTGCTGAAGCTTTCTTT.

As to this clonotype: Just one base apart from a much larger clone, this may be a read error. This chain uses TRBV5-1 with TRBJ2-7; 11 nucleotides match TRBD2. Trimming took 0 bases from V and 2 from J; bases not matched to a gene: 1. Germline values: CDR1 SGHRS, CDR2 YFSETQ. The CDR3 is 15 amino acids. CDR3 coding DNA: TGCGCCAGCAGCTTGGAGACTAGCGGGGCCTACGAGCAGTACTTC. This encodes CASSLETSGAYEQYF.

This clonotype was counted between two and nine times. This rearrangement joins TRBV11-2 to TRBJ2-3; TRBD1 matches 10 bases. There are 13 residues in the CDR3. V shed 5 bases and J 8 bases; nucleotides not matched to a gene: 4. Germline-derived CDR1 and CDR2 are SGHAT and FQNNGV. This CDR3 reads CASSPRDRGTQYF. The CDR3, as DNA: TGTGCCAGCAGCCCACGGGACAGGGGTACGCAGTATTTT. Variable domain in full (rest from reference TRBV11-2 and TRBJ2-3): EAGVAQSPRYKIIEKRQSVAFWCNPISGHATLYWYQQILGQGPKLLIQFQNNGVVDDSQLPKDRFSAERLKGVDSTLKIQPAKLEDSAVYLCASSPRDRGTQYFGPGTRLTVL.

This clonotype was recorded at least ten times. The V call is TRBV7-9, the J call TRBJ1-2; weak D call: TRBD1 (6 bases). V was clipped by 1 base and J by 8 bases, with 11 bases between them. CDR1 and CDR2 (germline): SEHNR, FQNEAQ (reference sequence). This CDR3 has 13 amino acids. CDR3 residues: CASSLVQGSGYTF. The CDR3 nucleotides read TGTGCCAGCAGCTTAGTACAGGGATCCGGCTACACCTTC.

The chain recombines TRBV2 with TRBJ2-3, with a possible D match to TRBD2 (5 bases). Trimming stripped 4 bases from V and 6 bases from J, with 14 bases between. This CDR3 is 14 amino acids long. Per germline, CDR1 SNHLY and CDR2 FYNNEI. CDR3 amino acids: CASSVWERGDTQYF. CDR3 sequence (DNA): TGTGCCAGCAGTGTTTGGGAGCGTGGGGATACGCAGTATTTT.

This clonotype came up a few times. The CDR3 DNA sequence: TGCGCCAGCAGGGACAGGGGGGTTATGGATACGCAGTATTTT. The encoded protein is CASRDRGVMDTQYF. The genes are TRBV10-1 and TRBJ2-3; 10 nucleotides line up with TRBD1. Germline-derived CDR1 and CDR2 are WNHNN and SYGVQD (reference sequence). The CDR3 loop spans 14 amino acids. V shed 6 bases and J 6 bases; nucleotides not matched to a gene: 6.

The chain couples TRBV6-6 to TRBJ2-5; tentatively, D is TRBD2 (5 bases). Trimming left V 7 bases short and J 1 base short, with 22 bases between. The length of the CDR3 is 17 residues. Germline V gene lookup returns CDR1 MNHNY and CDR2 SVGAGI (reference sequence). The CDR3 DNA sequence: TGTGCCAGCACCCAACTAGTAGTTTCGGGAAGCCAAGAGACCCAGTACTTC. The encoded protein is CASTQLVVSGSQETQYF.

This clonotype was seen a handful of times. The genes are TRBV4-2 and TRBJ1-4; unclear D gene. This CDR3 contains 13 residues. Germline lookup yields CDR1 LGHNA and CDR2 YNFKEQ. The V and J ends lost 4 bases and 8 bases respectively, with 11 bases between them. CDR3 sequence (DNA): TGTGCCAGCAGCCGCCTCAGGAAGGAAAAACTGTTTTTT. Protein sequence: CASSRLRKEKLFF.

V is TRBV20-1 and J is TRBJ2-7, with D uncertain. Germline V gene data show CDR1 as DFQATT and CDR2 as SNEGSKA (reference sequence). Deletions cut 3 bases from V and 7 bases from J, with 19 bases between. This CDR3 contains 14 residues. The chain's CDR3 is CSAREALPSNEQYF. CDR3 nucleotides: TGCAGTGCTAGGGAAGCGCTGCCGAGCAATGAGCAGTACTTC.

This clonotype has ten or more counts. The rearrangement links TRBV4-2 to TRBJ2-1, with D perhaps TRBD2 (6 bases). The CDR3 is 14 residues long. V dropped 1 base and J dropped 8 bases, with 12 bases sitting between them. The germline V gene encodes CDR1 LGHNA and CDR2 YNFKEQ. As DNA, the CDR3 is TGTGCCAGCAGCCAAGCACGCCTAGCGCATGAGCAGTTCTTC. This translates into CASSQARLAHEQFF.

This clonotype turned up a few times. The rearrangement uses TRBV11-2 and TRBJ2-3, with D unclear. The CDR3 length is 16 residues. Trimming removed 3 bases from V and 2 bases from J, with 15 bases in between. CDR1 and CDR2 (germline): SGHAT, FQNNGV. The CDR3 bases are TGTGCCAGCAGCTTGGATGGCAGACCCCCCACAGATACGCAGTATTTT. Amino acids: CASSLDGRPPTDTQYF. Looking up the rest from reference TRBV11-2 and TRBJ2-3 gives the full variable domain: EAGVAQSPRYKIIEKRQSVAFWCNPISGHATLYWYQQILGQGPKLLIQFQNNGVVDDSQLPKDRFSAERLKGVDSTLKIQPAKLEDSAVYLCASSLDGRPPTDTQYFGPGTRLTVL.

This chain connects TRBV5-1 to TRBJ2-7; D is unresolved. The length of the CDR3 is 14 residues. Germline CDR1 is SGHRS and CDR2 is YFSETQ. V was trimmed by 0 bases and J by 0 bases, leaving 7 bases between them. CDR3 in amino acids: CASSLDVVSYEQYF. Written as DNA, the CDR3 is TGCGCCAGCAGCTTGGATGTCGTCTCCTACGAGCAGTACTTC.

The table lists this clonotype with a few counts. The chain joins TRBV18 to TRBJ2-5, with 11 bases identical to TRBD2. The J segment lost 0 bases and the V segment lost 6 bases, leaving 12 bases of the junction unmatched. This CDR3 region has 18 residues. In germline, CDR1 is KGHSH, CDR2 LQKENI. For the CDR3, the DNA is TGTGCCAGCTCGGCGAGACTAGCGGGGACTTCGTACCAAGAGACCCAGTACTTC. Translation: CASSARLAGTSYQETQYF.

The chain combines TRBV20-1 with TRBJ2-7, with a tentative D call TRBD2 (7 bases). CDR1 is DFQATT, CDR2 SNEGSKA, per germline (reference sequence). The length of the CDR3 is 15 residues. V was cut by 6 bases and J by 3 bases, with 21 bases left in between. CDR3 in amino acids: CSAAEVGGPYYEQYF. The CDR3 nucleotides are TGCAGTGCGGCAGAGGTGGGGGGGCCTTACTACGAGCAGTACTTC.

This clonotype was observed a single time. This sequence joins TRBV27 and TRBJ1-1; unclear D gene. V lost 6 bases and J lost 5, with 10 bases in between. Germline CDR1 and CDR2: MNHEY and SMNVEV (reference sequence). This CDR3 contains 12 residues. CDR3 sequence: CASRPSATEAFF. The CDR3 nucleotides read TGTGCCAGCAGACCGAGTGCGACTGAAGCTTTCTTT.

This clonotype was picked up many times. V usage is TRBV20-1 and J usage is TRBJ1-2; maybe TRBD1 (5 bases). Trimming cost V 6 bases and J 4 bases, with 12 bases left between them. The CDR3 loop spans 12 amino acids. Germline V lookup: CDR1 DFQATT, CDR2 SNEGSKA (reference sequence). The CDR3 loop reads CSAPGRAYGYTF. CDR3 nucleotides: TGCAGTGCGCCGGGACGAGCCTATGGCTACACCTTC.

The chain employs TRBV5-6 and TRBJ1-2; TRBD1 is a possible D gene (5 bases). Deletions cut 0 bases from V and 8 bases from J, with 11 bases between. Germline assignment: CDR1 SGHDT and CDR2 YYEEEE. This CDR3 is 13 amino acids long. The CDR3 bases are TGTGCCAGCAGCTTGGTGGCAGGGTGGGGCTACACCTTC. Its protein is CASSLVAGWGYTF.

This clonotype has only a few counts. The CDR3 DNA follows: TGCAGTGCTAGGACCAGGGGGCGCAGGAATGAGCAGTTCTTC. Protein: CSARTRGRRNEQFF. The chain recombines TRBV20-1 with TRBJ2-1, with 8 bases aligning to TRBD1. V dropped 3 bases and J dropped 7; count of bases not matched to a gene: 8. From germline, CDR1 is DFQATT and CDR2 SNEGSKA (reference sequence). CDR3 length equals 14 residues.

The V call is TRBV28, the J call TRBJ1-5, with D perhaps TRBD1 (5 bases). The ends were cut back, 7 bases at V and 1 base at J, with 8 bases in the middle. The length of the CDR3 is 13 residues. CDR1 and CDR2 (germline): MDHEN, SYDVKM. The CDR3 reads CASIQGSNQPQHF. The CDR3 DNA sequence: TGTGCCAGCATCCAGGGAAGCAATCAGCCCCAGCATTTT.

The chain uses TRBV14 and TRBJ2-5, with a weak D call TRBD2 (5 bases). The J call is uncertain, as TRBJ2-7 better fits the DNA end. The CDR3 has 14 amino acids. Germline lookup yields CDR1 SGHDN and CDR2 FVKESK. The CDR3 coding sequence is TGTGCCAGCAGCCAAGAACACGGGGTCAACGAGCAGTACTTC. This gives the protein CASSQEHGVNEQYF.

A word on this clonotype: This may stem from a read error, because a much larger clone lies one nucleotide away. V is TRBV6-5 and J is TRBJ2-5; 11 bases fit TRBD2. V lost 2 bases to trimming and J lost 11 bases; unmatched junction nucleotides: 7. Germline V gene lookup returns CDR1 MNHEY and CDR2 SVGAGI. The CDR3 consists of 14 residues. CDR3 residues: CASSYTSGSNEQYF. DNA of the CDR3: TGTGCCAGCAGTTACACTAGCGGGAGCAATGAGCAGTACTTC.

The CDR3 region is CSAPVLLSSYNEQYF. The CDR3 region has the DNA TGCAGTGCCCCCGTTCTCCTGAGCTCCTACAATGAGCAGTACTTC. The chain joins TRBV20-1 to TRBJ2-5, with D unresolved. V was pared by 6 bases and J by 11 bases, with 28 bases between. This CDR3 spans 15 amino acids. Germline-derived CDR1 and CDR2 are DFQATT and SNEGSKA (reference sequence).

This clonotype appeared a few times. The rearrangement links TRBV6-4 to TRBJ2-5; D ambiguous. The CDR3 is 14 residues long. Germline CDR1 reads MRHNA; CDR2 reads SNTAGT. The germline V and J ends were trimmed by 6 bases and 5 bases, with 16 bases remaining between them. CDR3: CASRGQSGRETQYF. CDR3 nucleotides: TGTGCCAGCAGGGGCCAAAGTGGCAGGGAGACCCAGTACTTC.

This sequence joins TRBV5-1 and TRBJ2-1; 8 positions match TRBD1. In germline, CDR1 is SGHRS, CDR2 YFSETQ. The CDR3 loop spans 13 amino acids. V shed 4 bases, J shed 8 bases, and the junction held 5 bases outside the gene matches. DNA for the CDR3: TGCGCCAGCAGCATAGACAGGGGCTATGAGCAGTTCTTC. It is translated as CASSIDRGYEQFF.

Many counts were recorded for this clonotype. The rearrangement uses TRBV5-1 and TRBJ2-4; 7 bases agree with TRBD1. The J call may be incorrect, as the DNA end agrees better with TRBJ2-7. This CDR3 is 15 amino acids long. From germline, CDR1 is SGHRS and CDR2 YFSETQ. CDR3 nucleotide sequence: TGCGCCAGCAGCTTGGCCGGGACAGTTCCCTACGAGCAGTACTTC. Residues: CASSLAGTVPYEQYF.

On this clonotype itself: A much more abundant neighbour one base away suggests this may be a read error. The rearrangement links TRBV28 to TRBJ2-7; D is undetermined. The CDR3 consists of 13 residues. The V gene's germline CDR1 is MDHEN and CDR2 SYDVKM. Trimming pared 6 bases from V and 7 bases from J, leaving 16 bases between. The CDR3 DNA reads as TGTGCCAGCAGGGACGTGGGGTACAATGAGCAGTACTTC. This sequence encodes CASRDVGYNEQYF.

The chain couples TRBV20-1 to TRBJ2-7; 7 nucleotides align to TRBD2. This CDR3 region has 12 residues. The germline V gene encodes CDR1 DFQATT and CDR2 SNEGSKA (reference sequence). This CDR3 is CSPETSTYEQYF. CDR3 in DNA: TGCAGCCCCGAGACTAGCACCTACGAGCAGTACTTC.